These 2 T cell receptor beta chains share one sample of origin, sequenced in a study of PD-1 blockade in classical Hodgkin lymphoma (dated by TCRdb to the early 2020s). The library was obtained by the immunoSEQ multiplex PCR assay. TCRdb obtained this table from immuneACCESS and retained in-frame rearrangements with V and J assigned. These tables miss some clones; where compared with another copy, unresolved V genes account for less than half of the shortfall, and the remainder is unexplained. This sample holds roughly 14,000 clones; 70% to 90% were observed only once. Of the sample, over 0.65% is held by the ten largest clones. Sample time point, as interpreted from the label and publication: newly diagnosed, previously untreated cHL patient sample. Using a Miltenyi CD4+ T cell isolation kit, CD4+ T cells were purified from thawed PBMCs through magnetic negative selection. The sequenced material came from CD4+ T cells from blood. The receptor source for this set is a human donor with classical Hodgkin lymphoma.

This clone has just one count. The chain recombines TRBV11-1 with TRBJ2-1; D could derive from TRBD1 or TRBD2 (6 bases each). The CDR3 is 15 amino acids. With 4 bases removed from V and 7 bases from J, the gap between germline ends came to 17 bases. CDR1 and CDR2 (germline): SGHAT, FQDESV (reference sequence). The CDR3 DNA sequence: TGTGCCAGCAGCTCGAGAGGGGGGTCTCTGAATGAGCAGTTCTTC. Its translation: CASSSRGGSLNEQFF.

The genes are TRBV10-3 and TRBJ2-2; 9 nucleotides agree with TRBD2. V shed 11 bases and J 4 bases; nucleotides not matched to a gene: 8. The germline CDR1 and CDR2 sequences are ENHRY and SYGVKD. There are 14 residues in the CDR3. DNA of the CDR3: TGTGCCTCGCGACTAGCGGTGAGCACCGGGGAGCTGTTTTTT. Amino acids: CASRLAVSTGELFF.